Listed here are 31 T cell receptor beta chains from one sample, sequenced in a study of post-analysis software for immune sequencing data. The study's findings and limits: When patients were compared with controls, roughly five TRBV segments were more frequent, TRBV5-6, TRBV5-1 and TRBV20-1 among them.

No antigens are known for them. The TCR beta cDNA libraries carried unique molecular identifiers. From the PCR reads, TCRdb called clonotypes with MiXCR, one entry per CDR3 protein. This table has around 440,000 distinct CDR3 sequences, less than 45% appearing once. Sequenced sample: blood. The receptors were sampled from a girl aged 5-17 years with multiple sclerosis.

This clonotype was counted a few times. The J gene is TRBJ1-2, the V gene TRBV12-3 or TRBV12-4, with D perhaps TRBD1 (5 bases). The V end lost 1 base, the J end lost 3 bases, and 9 bases lay between the germline ends. The CDR3 runs to 14 residues. The CDR3 here is CASSLGGRDYGYTF. CDR3 sequence (DNA): TGTGCCAGCAGTTTAGGGGGCAGGGACTATGGCTACACCTTC.

This clonotype was seen once. The genes are TRBV5-1 and TRBJ1-6; 7 positions agree with TRBD1. CDR3 size: 15 residues. V dropped 0 bases and J dropped 9; count of bases not matched to a gene: 6. Germline CDR1 and CDR2: SGHRS and YFSETQ. The CDR3 coding sequence is TGCGCCAGCAGCTTGGAGGGGACAGAGGGTTCACCCCTCCACTTT. It specifies CASSLEGTEGSPLHF.

The chain carries TRBV3-1 and TRBJ2-1, with D unclear. V was clipped by 0 bases and J by 5 bases, with 11 bases between them. The germline gives CDR1 LGHDT, CDR2 YNNKEL (reference sequence). CDR3 length equals 15 residues. The CDR3 sequence: CASSQERRRHNEQFF. In DNA, the CDR3 is TGTGCCAGCAGCCAAGAGAGGCGGAGACACAATGAGCAGTTCTTC.

CDR3 nucleotide sequence: TGTGCCAGCAGAACGGGACTAGCGGGCGAGCAGTACTTC. This translates into CASRTGLAGEQYF. The chain employs TRBV27 and TRBJ2-7; TRBD2 matches 12 bases. The CDR3 is made up of 13 amino acids. Unmatched junction bases numbered 3, after V lost 6 bases and J lost 6 bases. The V gene's germline CDR1 is MNHEY and CDR2 SMNVEV (reference sequence).

In its sample, this clonotype was seen many times. The germline gene is not matched at one end of the junction; a read error may be the cause. CDR3 in DNA: TGTGCCAGCAGCTTAGACAGGGGCTATGGCTACACCTTC. This encodes CASSLDRGYGYTF. The chain recombines TRBV5-1 with TRBJ1-2, with 8 positions matching TRBD1. Germline CDR1 reads SGHRS; CDR2 reads YFSETQ. There are 13 residues in the CDR3.

J is TRBJ2-5 and V is TRBV7-3; the D gene is possibly TRBD2 (5 bases). The closer fit of TRBJ2-7 to the DNA end suggests the J call may be wrong. The CDR3 loop spans 12 amino acids. Germline assignment: CDR1 SGHTA and CDR2 FQGTGA. The CDR3, as DNA: TGTGCCAGCAGCTTGTACGGGGACGAGCAGTACTTC. Residues: CASSLYGDEQYF.

In this sample, this clonotype turned up a few times. The chain carries TRBV21-1 and TRBJ2-7; the D call TRBD1 from the table was never checked on the DNA. TRBV21-1 is a pseudogene. This CDR3 contains 13 residues. Here the CDR3 DNA reads TGTGCCAGCAGGGACAGGGGGACGAACGAGCAGTACTTC. Amino acids: CASRDRGTNEQYF.

This clonotype was counted a few times. The chain employs TRBV28 and TRBJ1-2; D possibly corresponds to TRBD1 (5 bases). Between the trimmed V and J ends, which lost 2 bases and 11 bases, there was a span of 12 bases. The CDR3 consists of 12 residues. Germline V gene lookup returns CDR1 MDHEN and CDR2 SYDVKM. Here the CDR3 reads CASSLRQLPYTF. CDR3 bases: TGTGCCAGCAGTTTACGACAGCTACCTTACACCTTC.

The V gene is TRBV10-3, the J gene TRBJ2-4; unclear D gene. The CDR3 is 14 residues long. V was pared by 4 bases and J by 13 bases, with 20 bases between. CDR1 ENHRY and CDR2 SYGVKD come from the germline V gene. CDR3 in DNA: TGTGCCATCAGTGGCCAAAATCGTAGAATGGAGCAGTACTTC. Amino acids: CAISGQNRRMEQYF.

This chain links TRBV7-2 with TRBJ2-5, with 15 bases matching TRBD2. This CDR3 spans 18 amino acids. The germline V gene has CDR1 SGHTA and CDR2 FQGNSA. The V gene end was trimmed by 2 bases and the J gene end by 5 bases; junction bases not matched to a gene: 9. The DNA of the CDR3 is TGTGCCAGCAGCTTACCTGGACTAGCGGGAGGGCCTCGGGAGACCCAGTACTTC. Translated, it gives CASSLPGLAGGPRETQYF. Full variable domain (remainder filled in from reference TRBV7-2 and TRBJ2-5): GAGVSQSPSNKVTEKGKDVELRCDPISGHTALYWYRQSLGQGLEFLIYFQGNSAPDKSGLPSDRFSAERTGGSVSTLTIQRTQQEDSAVYLCASSLPGLAGGPRETQYFGPGTRLLVL.

The chain links TRBV5-1 to TRBJ2-2; D is ambiguous. Germline assignment: CDR1 SGHRS and CDR2 YFSETQ. The V gene lost 1 base and the J gene lost 6 bases, with 4 bases spanning the gap. This CDR3 has 12 amino acids. The CDR3 protein is CASSLTPGELFF. For the CDR3, the DNA is TGCGCCAGCAGCTTGACACCCGGGGAGCTGTTTTTT.

The rearrangement joins TRBV7-9 to TRBJ1-5; tentative D call: TRBD1 (5 bases). The V and J ends lost 3 bases and 2 bases respectively, with 8 bases between them. The CDR3 length is 14 residues. Germline V CDR1 and CDR2: SEHNR, FQNEAQ (reference sequence). The CDR3 DNA follows: TGTGCCAGCAGCTTGACAGAAGGCAATCAGCCCCAGCATTTT. It yields the protein CASSLTEGNQPQHF. The whole variable domain, remainder taken from reference TRBV7-9 and TRBJ1-5, is DTGVSQNPRHKITKRGQNVTFRCDPISEHNRLYWYRQTLGQGPEFLTYFQNEAQLEKSRLLSDRFSAERPKGSFSTLEIQRTEQGDSAMYLCASSLTEGNQPQHFGDGTRLSIL.

V usage is TRBV3-1 and J usage is TRBJ2-5; D is perhaps TRBD1 (5 bases). The last part of the DNA fits TRBJ2-7 better; the J call may be wrong. Germline assignment: CDR1 LGHDT and CDR2 YNNKEL (reference sequence). The CDR3 is 16 residues long. The CDR3 bases are TGTGCCAGCAGCCAAGATCTCGTCCAGGGAATGGGCGAGCAGTACTTC. Translated, it gives CASSQDLVQGMGEQYF.

The chain uses TRBV6-5 and TRBJ1-1, with TRBD1 matching over 9 bases. Germline V gene data show CDR1 as MNHEY and CDR2 as SVGAGI. The CDR3 loop spans 15 amino acids. V gave up 3 bases and J gave up 7 bases; unmatched junction bases: 9. The CDR3 DNA follows: TGTGCCAGCAGTTATTCGAGGACAGGGGAGAGTGAAGCTTTCTTT. Its protein product is CASSYSRTGESEAFF.

The chain recombines TRBV29-1 with TRBJ2-1, with D possibly called TRBD1 or TRBD2 (5 bases each). The germline CDR1 and CDR2 sequences are SQVTM and ANQGSEA. This CDR3 comprises 8 residues. This CDR3 reads CRGPSQFF. Written as DNA, the CDR3 is TGCAGGGGACCCTCCCAGTTCTTC.

This clonotype was seen a few times. The rearrangement uses TRBV6-6 and TRBJ2-7; 12 bases are shared with TRBD2. Per germline, CDR1 MNHNY and CDR2 SVGAGI (reference sequence). The V and J ends lost 4 bases and 0 bases, in that order; junction bases with no gene match: 4. CDR3 length: 16 amino acids. Here the CDR3 DNA reads TGTGCCAGCAGTTCGACTAGCGGGAGCCTCTCCTACGAGCAGTACTTC. The encoded protein is CASSSTSGSLSYEQYF.

The genes are TRBV7-2 and TRBJ2-7; 15 bases line up with TRBD2. CDR3 length equals 18 residues. Germline V gene sequence: CDR1 SGHTA, CDR2 FQGNSA. The trim removed 0 bases at V and 5 bases at J, leaving 8 bases unmatched. CDR3 bases: TGTGCCAGCAGCTTAGCGTGGACTAGCGGGAGGGTCGCGAACGAGCAGTACTTC. This codes for CASSLAWTSGRVANEQYF.

This sequence joins TRBV5-4 and TRBJ2-3; weak D call: TRBD1 (5 bases). CDR1 and CDR2 (germline): SGHNT, YYREEE (reference sequence). The V end was cut by 1 base, the J end by 4 bases, with 10 bases between. The CDR3 spans 14 residues. As DNA, the CDR3 is TGTGCCAGCAGCTTGCAGGGATTAGCAGATACGCAGTATTTT. Protein product: CASSLQGLADTQYF.

This clonotype was seen a handful of times. The chain links TRBV11-1 to TRBJ2-1; a weak D match, TRBD1 (6 bases). The germline V gene encodes CDR1 SGHAT and CDR2 FQDESV (reference sequence). The CDR3 loop spans 14 amino acids. V lost 6 bases to trimming and J lost 8 bases, with 17 bases between them. DNA of the CDR3: TGTGCCAGCAGACATAGGACAGCCGCTGATGAGCAGTTCTTC. This encodes CASRHRTAADEQFF.

This clonotype was seen a single time. The chain joins TRBV20-1 to TRBJ1-2; a weak D match, TRBD1 (5 bases). Germline values: CDR1 DFQATT, CDR2 SNEGSKA (reference sequence). V was cut by 6 bases and J by 8 bases, with 19 bases left in between. The CDR3 contains 13 residues. DNA of the CDR3: TGCAGTGCAGAACGACAGAGGCGGCACGGCTACACCTTC. This codes for CSAERQRRHGYTF.

The chain links TRBV5-1 to TRBJ2-7, with D maybe TRBD2 (6 bases). The germline V gene has CDR1 SGHRS and CDR2 YFSETQ. V gave up 4 bases and J gave up 1 base, with 15 bases separating them. The CDR3 has 15 amino acids. CDR3: CASSGSWDLSYEQYF. CDR3 nucleotides: TGCGCCAGCAGCGGGTCCTGGGACTTGTCCTACGAGCAGTACTTC.

This clonotype was observed a handful of times. J is TRBJ2-5 and V is TRBV7-2; D possibly uses TRBD1 or TRBD2 (6 bases each). This CDR3 region has 14 residues. V lost 6 bases and J lost 5, with 16 bases in between. Germline CDR1 reads SGHTA; CDR2 reads FQGNSA. CDR3 DNA: TGTGCCAGCAGTCAAATGGGGGGCTCGGAGACCCAGTACTTC. Residues: CASSQMGGSETQYF.

This chain joins TRBV29-1 and TRBJ2-2; TRBD2 matches 8 bases. This CDR3 contains 15 residues. V lost 7 bases and J lost 5; bases outside the gene matches: 12. CDR1 and CDR2 (germline): SQVTM, ANQGSEA. The CDR3 DNA is TGCAGCGCCCGGGGGGGGCTAGCGCTGACCGGGGAGCTGTTTTTT. Translation: CSARGGLALTGELFF.

This clonotype was counted a few times. At one of its ends the junction is not consistent with the germline gene, which may arise from a read error. The J gene is TRBJ2-7, the V gene TRBV7-2, with 10 bases identical to TRBD2. The CDR3 runs 14 residues. Germline lookup yields CDR1 SGHTA and CDR2 FQGNSA. The CDR3 is CASSLGTSAYEQYF. CDR3 DNA: TGTGCCAGCAGTTTAGGGACTAGCGCCTACGAGCAGTACTTC.

CDR3: CSVEDPKYGYTF. The CDR3 DNA reads as TGCAGCGTTGAAGACCCCAAATATGGCTACACCTTC. The chain employs TRBV29-1 and TRBJ1-2, with unresolved D. Per germline, CDR1 SQVTM and CDR2 ANQGSEA. V dropped 0 bases and J dropped 5 bases, with 7 bases sitting between them. CDR3 length: 12 residues.

The V call is TRBV28, the J call TRBJ1-5; maybe TRBD1 (6 bases). CDR1 is MDHEN and CDR2 is SYDVKM in the germline V gene. V lost 3 bases, J lost 3 bases, and 12 bases lay in between. The CDR3 is 15 residues long. CDR3 amino acids: CASSLGAGVNQPQHF. CDR3 nucleotide sequence: TGTGCCAGCAGTTTGGGAGCAGGGGTCAATCAGCCCCAGCATTTT. Complete variable domain (other parts from reference TRBV28 and TRBJ1-5): DVKVTQSSRYLVKRTGEKVFLECVQDMDHENMFWYRQDPGLGLRLIYFSYDVKMKEKGDIPEGYSVSREKKERFSLILESASTNQTSMYLCASSLGAGVNQPQHFGDGTRLSIL.

On this clonotype itself: At one end, the junction sequence differs from germline, possibly due to a read error. This sequence joins TRBV20-1 and TRBJ2-7; 7 bases line up with TRBD1. Germline V gene sequence: CDR1 DFQATT, CDR2 SNEGSKA (reference sequence). CDR3 length: 14 residues. The chain's CDR3 is CSARPRDSSHEQYF. The DNA for the CDR3 is TGCAGTGCTAGACCCCGGGACAGCTCCCACGAGCAGTACTTC.

The V and J genes are TRBV28 and TRBJ2-5; the match to TRBD2 covers 12 bases. This CDR3 contains 15 residues. J lost 5 bases, V lost 5 bases, and 6 bases had no gene match. CDR1 is MDHEN, CDR2 SYDVKM, per germline. CDR3 nucleotide sequence: TGTGCCAGCAGTCCTAGCGGGAGGGCCGTCGAGACCCAGTACTTC. As protein: CASSPSGRAVETQYF.

This clonotype appeared a few times. V is TRBV5-1 and J is TRBJ2-3, with 8 bases that match TRBD2. Germline trimming cut 4 bases from V and 1 base from J; bases unmatched to any gene: 5. Germline V CDR1 and CDR2: SGHRS, YFSETQ. This CDR3 comprises 15 residues. CDR3 sequence: CASSEILAGTDTQYF. The CDR3 bases are TGCGCCAGCAGCGAGATACTAGCGGGCACAGATACGCAGTATTTT. Looking up the rest from reference TRBV5-1 and TRBJ2-3 gives the full variable domain: KAGVTQTPRYLIKTRGQQVTLSCSPISGHRSVSWYQQTPGQGLQFLFEYFSETQRNKGNFPGRFSGRQFSNSRSEMNVSTLELGDSALYLCASSEILAGTDTQYFGPGTRLTVL.

The V gene is TRBV4-1, the J gene TRBJ2-1; D is tentatively TRBD1 or TRBD2 (5 bases each). CDR3 size: 16 residues. The germline V gene has CDR1 MGHRA and CDR2 YSYEKL. Trimming left V 1 base short and J 6 bases short, with 16 bases between. The CDR3 DNA is TGCGCCAGCAGCCAAGGGGTTAGGGACGGAGGCAATGAGCAGTTCTTC. This codes for CASSQGVRDGGNEQFF.

V is TRBV7-3 and J is TRBJ2-5; D gene uncertain. CDR1 is SGHTA, CDR2 FQGTGA, per germline. The germline V and J ends were trimmed by 5 bases and 5 bases, with 12 bases remaining between them. This CDR3 is built from 13 residues. CDR3 coding DNA: TGTGCCAGCAGCCAAGACATCGAGGAGACCCAGTACTTC. Translating gives CASSQDIEETQYF.